The 4 T cell receptor beta chains below all came from one sample that was sequenced in a study of shared clonotypes between healthy human individuals. Using immunoSEQ multiplex PCR, the repertoire was profiled, and TCRdb retains in-frame clones only, with some absent. The repertoire holds 600,000 to 700,000 clones, with around 73% as singletons. Specimen: memory CD4+ T cells sorted from blood. Subset given: CD45RA-negative fraction. The origin of the receptors is a woman aged 25-40 years in good health.

The table lists this clone with a few counts. Other DNA variants within this sample encode the same CDR3. V usage is TRBV5-1 and J usage is TRBJ2-2; D not certain. CDR1 is SGHRS, CDR2 YFSETQ, per germline. The CDR3 loop spans 12 amino acids. V dropped 0 bases and J dropped 6 bases, with 3 bases sitting between them. The CDR3 protein is CASSLEAGELFF. CDR3 bases: TGCGCCAGCAGCTTGGAGGCCGGGGAGCTGTTTTTT.

This chain uses TRBV28 with TRBJ2-7, with no clear D. The V and J ends lost 6 bases and 4 bases respectively, with 13 bases between them. This CDR3 region has 13 residues. Germline lookup yields CDR1 MDHEN and CDR2 SYDVKM. CDR3 in amino acids: CASRDGVRYEQYF. The DNA for the CDR3 is TGTGCCAGCAGGGACGGAGTTCGGTACGAGCAGTACTTC.

This clone was seen many times. The V call is TRBV28, the J call TRBJ2-7, with TRBD1 matching 10 bases. V dropped 4 bases and J dropped 2; count of bases not matched to a gene: 8. Germline assignment: CDR1 MDHEN and CDR2 SYDVKM. The CDR3 is made up of 16 amino acids. The CDR3 DNA is TGTGCCAGCAGTTACGTCTTCGGGACAGGGGCCTACGAGCAGTACTTC. This sequence encodes CASSYVFGTGAYEQYF.

This clone was detected once. This rearrangement joins TRBV9 to TRBJ2-7; either TRBD1 or TRBD2 may fit D (5 bases each). Germline-derived CDR1 and CDR2 are SGDLS and YYNGEE. The CDR3 spans 13 residues. Between the trimmed V and J ends, which lost 10 bases and 0 bases, there was a span of 14 bases. For the CDR3, the DNA is TGTGCCCCCGACGGGGCAAGCTCCTACGAGCAGTACTTC. This sequence encodes CAPDGASSYEQYF.